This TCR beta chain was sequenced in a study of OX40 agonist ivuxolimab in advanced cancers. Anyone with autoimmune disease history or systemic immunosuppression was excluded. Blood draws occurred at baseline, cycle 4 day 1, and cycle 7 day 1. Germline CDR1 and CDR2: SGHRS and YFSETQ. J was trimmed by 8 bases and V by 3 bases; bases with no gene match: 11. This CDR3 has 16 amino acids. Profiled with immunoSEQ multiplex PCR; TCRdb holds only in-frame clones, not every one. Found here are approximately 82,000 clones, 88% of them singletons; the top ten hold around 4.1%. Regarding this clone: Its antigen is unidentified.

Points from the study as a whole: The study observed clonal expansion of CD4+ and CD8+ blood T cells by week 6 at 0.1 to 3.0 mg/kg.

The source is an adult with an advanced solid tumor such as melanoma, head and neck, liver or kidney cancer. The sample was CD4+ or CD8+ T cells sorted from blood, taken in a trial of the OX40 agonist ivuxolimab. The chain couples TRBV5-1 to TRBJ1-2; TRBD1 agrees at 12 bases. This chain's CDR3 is CASSSQPGQGAPGYTF. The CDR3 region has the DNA TGCGCCAGCAGCTCTCAACCGGGACAGGGGGCGCCGGGCTACACCTTC.